This TCR beta chain stems from a study of T cell responses to AZD1222 COVID-19 vaccine. Study in general: Second-dose intervals of approximately 4 or approximately 12 weeks were pooled. Study-wide results and limits: Across spike, vaccine-associated CD4 TCRs were found, dominant at 160-218 and 743-854.

Only in-frame clones appear in the TCRdb table, and some are missing; sequencing was by immunoSEQ multiplex PCR. The table includes about 150,000 clones, 90% detected once. To note about this clone: Its antigen is not identified.

This CDR3 spans 15 amino acids. The germline V gene has CDR1 SEHNR and CDR2 FQNEAQ (reference sequence). The V end lost 5 bases, the J end lost 2 bases, and 16 bases lay between the germline ends. The V and J genes are TRBV7-9 and TRBJ2-7; D may be TRBD1 (6 bases). The sample here was peripheral blood, taken on day 0 of AZD1222 vaccination. This sequence was found in an adult in good health. CDR3 DNA sequence: TGTGCCAGCAGCACGCGGGCCACAGGGACCTACGAGCAGTACTTC. Translation gives CASSTRATGTYEQYF.